The subject of this entry is one T cell receptor beta chain. What it recognizes is unknown. The record originates from a study of T-cell memory formation after mild COVID-19. Whole-study findings and limits: Memory sampled before infection contained some responding clones, suggesting cross-reactive memory joined. Researchers report contracting CD4+ clones mostly in CM and EM, with CD8+ clones in EMRA. Confirmation was lacking for SARS-CoV-2 specificity of second-wave clones that peaked on day 37.

TCRdb redid the calling of the 5' RACE reads with MiXCR, one entry per CDR3 protein. The repertoire includes around 210,000 distinct CDR3 sequences, over 9% of them detected once, and 3.5% to 4% sits in the top ten. Germline lookup yields CDR1 SGHTA and CDR2 FQGNSA. V was clipped by 0 bases and J by 3 bases; unmatched bases: 0. CDR3 length equals 14 residues. This rearrangement joins TRBV7-2 to TRBJ2-7; 9 positions match TRBD2. Sequenced sample: PBMCs or a T cell subset sorted from them (not recorded which). This TCR was sampled from a man aged 18 to 29 who had mild COVID-19 (a few samples of this study predate the infection). Cell type and time point are not known. The CDR3 DNA reads TGTGCCAGCAGCTTAGCGCGGGGGGGCTACGAGCAGTACTTC. It codes for CASSLARGGYEQYF.